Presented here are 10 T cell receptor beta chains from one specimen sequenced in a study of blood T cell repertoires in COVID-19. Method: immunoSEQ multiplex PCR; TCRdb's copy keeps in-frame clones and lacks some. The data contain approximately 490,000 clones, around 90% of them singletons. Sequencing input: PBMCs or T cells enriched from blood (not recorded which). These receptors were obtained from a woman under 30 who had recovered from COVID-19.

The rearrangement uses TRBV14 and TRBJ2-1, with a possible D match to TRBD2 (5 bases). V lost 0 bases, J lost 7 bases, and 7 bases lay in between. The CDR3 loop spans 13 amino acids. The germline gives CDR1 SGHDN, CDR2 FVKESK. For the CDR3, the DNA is TGTGCCAGCAGCCAAGAATGGACTAATGAGCAGTTCTTC. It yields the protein CASSQEWTNEQFF.

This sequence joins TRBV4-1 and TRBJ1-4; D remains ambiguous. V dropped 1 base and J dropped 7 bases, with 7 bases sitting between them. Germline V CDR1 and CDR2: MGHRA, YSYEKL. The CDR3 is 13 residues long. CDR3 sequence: CASSQVRLEKLFF. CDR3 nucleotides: TGCGCCAGCAGCCAAGTACGACTTGAAAAACTGTTTTTT.

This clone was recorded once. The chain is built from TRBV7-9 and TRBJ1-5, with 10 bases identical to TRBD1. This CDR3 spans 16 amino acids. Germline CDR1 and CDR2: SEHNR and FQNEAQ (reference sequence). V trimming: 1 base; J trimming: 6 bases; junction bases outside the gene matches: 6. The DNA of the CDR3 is TGTGCCAGCAGCTTAGGGGATGGGACAGGGGTTCAGCCCCAGCATTTT. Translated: CASSLGDGTGVQPQHF.

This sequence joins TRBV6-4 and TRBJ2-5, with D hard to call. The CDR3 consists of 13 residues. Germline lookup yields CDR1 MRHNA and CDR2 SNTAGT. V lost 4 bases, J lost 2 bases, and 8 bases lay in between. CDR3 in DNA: TGTGCCAGCAGTGTCGACATACAAGAGACCCAGTACTTC. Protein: CASSVDIQETQYF.

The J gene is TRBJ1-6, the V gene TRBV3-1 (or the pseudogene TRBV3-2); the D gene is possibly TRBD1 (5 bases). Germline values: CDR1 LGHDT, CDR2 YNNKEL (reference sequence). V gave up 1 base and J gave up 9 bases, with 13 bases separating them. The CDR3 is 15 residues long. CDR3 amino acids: CASSQGAGSTSPLHF. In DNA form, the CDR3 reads TGTGCCAGCAGCCAAGGAGCAGGGTCGACTTCACCCCTCCACTTT.

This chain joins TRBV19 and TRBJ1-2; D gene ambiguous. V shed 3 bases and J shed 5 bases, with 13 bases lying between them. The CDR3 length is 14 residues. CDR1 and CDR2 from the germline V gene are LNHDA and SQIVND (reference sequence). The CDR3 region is CASSMREQSYGYTF. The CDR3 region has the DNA TGTGCCAGTAGTATGAGGGAACAGTCTTATGGCTACACCTTC.

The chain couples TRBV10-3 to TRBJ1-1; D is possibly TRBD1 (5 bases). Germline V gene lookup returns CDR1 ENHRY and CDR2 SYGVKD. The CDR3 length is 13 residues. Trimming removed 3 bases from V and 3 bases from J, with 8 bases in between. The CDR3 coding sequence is TGTGCCATCAGTGACCCAGGGCACACTGAAGCTTTCTTT. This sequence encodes CAISDPGHTEAFF.

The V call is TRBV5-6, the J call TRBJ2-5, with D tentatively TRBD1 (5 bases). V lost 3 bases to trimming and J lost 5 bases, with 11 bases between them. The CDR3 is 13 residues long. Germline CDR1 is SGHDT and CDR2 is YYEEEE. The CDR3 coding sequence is TGTGCCAGCAGCTGGGGCTCCCGTGAGACCCAGTACTTC. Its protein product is CASSWGSRETQYF.

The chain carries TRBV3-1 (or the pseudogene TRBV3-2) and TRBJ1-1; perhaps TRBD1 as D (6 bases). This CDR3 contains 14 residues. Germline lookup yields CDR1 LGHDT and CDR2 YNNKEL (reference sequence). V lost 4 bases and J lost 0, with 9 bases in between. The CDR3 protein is CASSLRQVNTEAFF. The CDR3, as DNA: TGTGCCAGCAGCCTTAGACAGGTGAACACTGAAGCTTTCTTT.

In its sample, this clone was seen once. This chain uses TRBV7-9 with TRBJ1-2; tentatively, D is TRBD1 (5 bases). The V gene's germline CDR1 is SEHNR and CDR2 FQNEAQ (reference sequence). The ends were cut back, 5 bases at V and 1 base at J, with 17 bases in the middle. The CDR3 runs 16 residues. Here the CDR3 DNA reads TGTGCCAGCAGCCCCAATACAGGCACCTTTAACTATGGCTACACCTTC. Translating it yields CASSPNTGTFNYGYTF.